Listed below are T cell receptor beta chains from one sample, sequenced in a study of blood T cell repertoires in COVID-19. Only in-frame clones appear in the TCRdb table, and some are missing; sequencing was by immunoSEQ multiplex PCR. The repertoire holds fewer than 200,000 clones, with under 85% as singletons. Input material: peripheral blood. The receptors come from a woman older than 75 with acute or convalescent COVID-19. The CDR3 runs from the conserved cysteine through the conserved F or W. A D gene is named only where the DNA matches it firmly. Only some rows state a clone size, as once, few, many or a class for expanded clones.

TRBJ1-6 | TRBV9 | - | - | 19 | TGTGCCAGCAGCGTCTCGGTACAGGACCAGGGCTCCTATAATTCACCCCTCCACTTT | CASSVSVQDQGSYNSPLHF
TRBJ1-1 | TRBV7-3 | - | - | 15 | TGTGCCAGCAGCTTAGGCCCAGTTTTGAACACTGAAGCTTTCTTT | CASSLGPVLNTEAFF
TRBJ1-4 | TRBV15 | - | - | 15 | TGTGCCACCAGCGGTATGGGGGACATTCCGGGAAAACTGTTTTTT | CATSGMGDIPGKLFF
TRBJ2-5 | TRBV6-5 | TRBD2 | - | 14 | TGTGCCAGCTGGACTAGCGGGGGCAGGGAGACCCAGTACTTC | CASWTSGGRETQYF
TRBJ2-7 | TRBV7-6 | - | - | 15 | TGTGCCAGCAGCTTAGCTAGCGGCTACTCCTACGAGCAGTACTTC | CASSLASGYSYEQYF
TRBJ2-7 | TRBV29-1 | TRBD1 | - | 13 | TGCAGCGTTGGAGGGACAGGGCTGTACGAGCAGTACTTC | CSVGGTGLYEQYF
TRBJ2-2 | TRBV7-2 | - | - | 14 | TGTGCCAGCAGCTTTAAGGGCGGGACCGGGGAGCTGTTTTTT | CASSFKGGTGELFF
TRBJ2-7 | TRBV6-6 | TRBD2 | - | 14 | TGTGCCAGCAGTCTGGGGACTAGTTTCGACGAGCAGTACTTC | CASSLGTSFDEQYF
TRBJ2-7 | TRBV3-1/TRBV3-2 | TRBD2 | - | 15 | TGTGCCAGCAGCCCCTCAATAGCGGGGAAGCACGAGCAGTACTTC | CASSPSIAGKHEQYF
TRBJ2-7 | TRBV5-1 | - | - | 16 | TGCGCCAGCAGCGCGGTGCGGAGCCCTCCCTCCTACGAGCAGTACTTC | CASSAVRSPPSYEQYF
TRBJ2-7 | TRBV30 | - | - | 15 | TGTGCCTGGAGTCCCCTGGGCAGTGGGCCTTACGAGCAGTACTTC | CAWSPLGSGPYEQYF
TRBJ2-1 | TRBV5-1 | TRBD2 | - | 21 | TGCGCCAGCAGGGACCTTAGGAGGACTAGCGGGGGGCCATCTACCTACAATGAGCAGTTCTTC | CASRDLRRTSGGPSTYNEQFF
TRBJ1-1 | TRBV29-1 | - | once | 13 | TGCAGCGTTGTCGGCTACAGGAACACTGAAGCTTTCTTT | CSVVGYRNTEAFF
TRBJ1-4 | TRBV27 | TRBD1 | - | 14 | TGTGCCAGCAGTTTTCTTCAGGGGGGAGAAAAACTGTTTTTT | CASSFLQGGEKLFF
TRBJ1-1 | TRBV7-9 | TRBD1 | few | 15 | TGTGCCAGCAGACTTCCGACAGGGGAGGGCACTGAAGCTTTCTTT | CASRLPTGEGTEAFF
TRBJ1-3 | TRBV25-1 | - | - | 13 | TGTGCCAGCAGTGAGGGAGGGGGAAACACCATATATTTT | CASSEGGGNTIYF
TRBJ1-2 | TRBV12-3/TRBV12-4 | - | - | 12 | TGTGCCAGCAGTTTTAGGAGCGGGGGCTGCACCTTC | CASSFRSGGCTF
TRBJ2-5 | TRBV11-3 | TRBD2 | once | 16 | TGTGCCAGCAGCTTAGGAGCGGGGGCCCAGGGGGAGACCCAGTACTTC | CASSLGAGAQGETQYF
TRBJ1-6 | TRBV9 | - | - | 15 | TGTGCCAGCAACATGGCAGGGGTCGACAATTCACCCCTCCACTTT | CASNMAGVDNSPLHF
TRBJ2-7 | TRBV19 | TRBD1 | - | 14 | TGTGCCAGTAGTAAAGGGACAGGGGGTGACGAGCAGTACTTC | CASSKGTGGDEQYF
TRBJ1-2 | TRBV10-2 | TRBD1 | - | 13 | TGCGCCAGCAGTGAGAGGGGGCTCTATGGCTACACCTTC | CASSERGLYGYTF
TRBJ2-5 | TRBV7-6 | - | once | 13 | TGTGCCAGCAGCTTAGCCCTCAGGGAGACCCAGTACTTC | CASSLALRETQYF
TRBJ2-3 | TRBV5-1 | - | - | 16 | TGCGCCAGCAGCTTGCCGCAGACAGCTAGCACAGATACGCAGTATTTT | CASSLPQTASTDTQYF
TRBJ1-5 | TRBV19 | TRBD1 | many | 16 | TGTGCCAGTAGTATTTGGGGACAGGGCCACAATCAGCCCCAGCATTTT | CASSIWGQGHNQPQHF
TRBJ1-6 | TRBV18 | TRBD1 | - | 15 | TGTGCCAGCTCACCGTCACCAGGGGGTAATTCACCCCTCCACTTT | CASSPSPGGNSPLHF
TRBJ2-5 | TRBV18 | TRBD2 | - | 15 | TGTGCCAGCTCACTGGGACTAGCGAATCAAGAGACCCAGTACTTC | CASSLGLANQETQYF
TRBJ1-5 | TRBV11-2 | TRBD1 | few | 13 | TGTGCCAGCAGCTTAGGGGACAGGCAGCCCCAGCATTTT | CASSLGDRQPQHF
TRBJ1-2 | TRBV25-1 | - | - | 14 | TGTGCCAGCAGTGAATTGGGACTTAACTATGGCTACACCTTC | CASSELGLNYGYTF
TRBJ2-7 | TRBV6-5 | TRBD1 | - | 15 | TGTGCCAGCAGTTCCGGGACAGGGGGCTTCGACGAGCAGTACTTC | CASSSGTGGFDEQYF
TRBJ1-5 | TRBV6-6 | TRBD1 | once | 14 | TGTGCCAGCAGTTACTTAGACAGGGCGGTGCCCCAGCATTTT | CASSYLDRAVPQHF
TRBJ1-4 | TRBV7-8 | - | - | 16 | TGTGCCAGCAGCCCATACGAGGGGGTCCCAAATGAAAAACTGTTTTTT | CASSPYEGVPNEKLFF
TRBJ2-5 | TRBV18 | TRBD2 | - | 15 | TGTGCCAGCTCGCTGGGGGGACTAGAGGCGGAGACCCAGTACTTC | CASSLGGLEAETQYF
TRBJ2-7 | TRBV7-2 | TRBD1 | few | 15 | TGTGCCAGCAGCTCGCCCGGGACAGGCTCCTACGAGCAGTACTTC | CASSSPGTGSYEQYF
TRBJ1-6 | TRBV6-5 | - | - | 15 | TGTGCCAGCAGTTACTCGTCCGGGGGGAATTCACCCCTCCACTTT | CASSYSSGGNSPLHF
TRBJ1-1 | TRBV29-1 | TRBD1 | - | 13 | TGCAGCGCTCAGGGGGCCCGGGGTACTGAAGCTTTCTTT | CSAQGARGTEAFF
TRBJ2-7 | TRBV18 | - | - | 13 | TGTGCCAGCTCACCACCGCAGGCCTACGAGCAGTACTTC | CASSPPQAYEQYF
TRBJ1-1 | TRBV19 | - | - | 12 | TGTGCCAGTATTAGAACGGGAACTGAAGCTTTCTTT | CASIRTGTEAFF
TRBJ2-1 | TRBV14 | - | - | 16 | TGTGCCAGCAGCCAAGATCGGAGGGGGGGATACAATGAGCAGTTCTTC | CASSQDRRGGYNEQFF
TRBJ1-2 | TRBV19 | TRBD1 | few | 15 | TGTGCCACTACCTGGGGACAGGGTACGAACTATGGCTACACCTTC | CATTWGQGTNYGYTF
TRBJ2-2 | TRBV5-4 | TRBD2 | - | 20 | TGTGCCAGCAGCTTTTCCCTGGGACTAGCGGGGGGGCCTCGGACCGGGGAGCTGTTTTTT | CASSFSLGLAGGPRTGELFF
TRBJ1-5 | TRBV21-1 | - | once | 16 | TGTGCCAGAAAAAAAAGAGGTTCAGATAGCAATCAGCCCCAGCATTTT | CARKKRGSDSNQPQHF
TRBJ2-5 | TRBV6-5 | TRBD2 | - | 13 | TGTGCCGCCGGAGCGGGGGTAGGGGAGACCCAGTACTTC | CAAGAGVGETQYF
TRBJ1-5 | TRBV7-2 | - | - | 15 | TGTGCCAGCAGCCCCGGCGCGGGGAACAATCAGCCCCAGCATTTT | CASSPGAGNNQPQHF
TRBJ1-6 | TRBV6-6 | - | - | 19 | TGTGCCAGCAGTCCCCTGGGGGGGACGGGGAGCTCCTATAATTCACCCCTCCACTTT | CASSPLGGTGSSYNSPLHF
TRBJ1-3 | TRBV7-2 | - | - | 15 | TGTGCCAGCAGCCCCCCCACAGGCCTCGGAAACACCATATATTTT | CASSPPTGLGNTIYF
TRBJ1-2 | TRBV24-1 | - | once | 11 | TGTGCCACCAGTAGCTCGGGTGGCTACACCTTC | CATSSSGGYTF
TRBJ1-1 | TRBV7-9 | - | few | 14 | TGTGCCAGCAGCTTCCGCCCCCGGGACACTGAAGCTTTCTTT | CASSFRPRDTEAFF
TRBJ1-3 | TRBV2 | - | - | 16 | TGTGCCAGCAGTGAAGCGGCGCAGGGCCCTGGAAACACCATATATTTT | CASSEAAQGPGNTIYF
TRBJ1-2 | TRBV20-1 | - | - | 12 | TGCAGTGCTAGTTCGCAGGCATATGGCTACACCTTC | CSASSQAYGYTF
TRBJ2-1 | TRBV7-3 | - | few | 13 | TGTGCCAGCAGCCCTAGCTCCTACAATGAGCAGTTCTTC | CASSPSSYNEQFF
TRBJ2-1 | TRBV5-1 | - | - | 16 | TGCGCCAGCAGCTTCGGGGTGGGAAGCTCCTACAATGAGCAGTTCTTC | CASSFGVGSSYNEQFF
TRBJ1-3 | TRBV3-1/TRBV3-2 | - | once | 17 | TGTGCCAGCAGCCAAGGGCGTGGCAGGGGATCTGGAAACACCATATATTTT | CASSQGRGRGSGNTIYF